These 25 T cell receptor beta chains originate from one sample sequenced in a study of cytomegalovirus exposure and HLA in healthy donors. The PCR was carried out with 60 Vbeta primers and 13 Jbeta primers. Measured with immunoSEQ multiplex PCR; TCRdb has only the in-frame clones, and not every one. The sample holds about 160,000 clones; about 64% are singletons and the top ten take roughly 7%. The material sequenced was PBMCs. These TCRs come from a woman aged 55-70 years in good health and CMV-seropositive.

J is TRBJ2-1 and V is TRBV28, with 10 bases lining up with TRBD2. In germline, CDR1 is MDHEN, CDR2 SYDVKM. This CDR3 is 19 amino acids long. V was clipped by 6 bases and J by 2 bases; unmatched bases: 16. In DNA, the CDR3 is TGTGCCAGCAGACCGGGACTAGCGCCCCGAGCAGAGACCTACAATGAGCAGTTCTTC. Its translation is CASRPGLAPRAETYNEQFF. The whole variable domain, filled in from reference TRBV28 and TRBJ2-1, reads DVKVTQSSRYLVKRTGEKVFLECVQDMDHENMFWYRQDPGLGLRLIYFSYDVKMKEKGDIPEGYSVSREKKERFSLILESASTNQTSMYLCASRPGLAPRAETYNEQFFGPGTRLTVL.

The V and J genes are TRBV30 and TRBJ2-7; possible D gene TRBD1, 5 bases. V was clipped by 0 bases and J by 0 bases, with 12 bases between them. This CDR3 has 15 amino acids. Per the germline V gene, CDR1 is GTSNPN and CDR2 is SVGIG (reference sequence). The CDR3 spells CAWSVSVRDSYEQYF. The CDR3 region has the DNA TGTGCCTGGAGTGTATCGGTCAGGGACTCCTACGAGCAGTACTTC.

V usage is TRBV6-1 and J usage is TRBJ1-1; D is unresolved. This CDR3 has 15 residues. Per the germline V gene, CDR1 is MNHNS and CDR2 is SASEGT. V dropped 3 bases and J dropped 0 bases, with 11 bases sitting between them. DNA for the CDR3: TGTGCCAGCAGTGACCGAAAGCTTATGAACACTGAAGCTTTCTTT. This gives the protein CASSDRKLMNTEAFF.

This clone has more than one count but fewer than ten. This chain uses TRBV21-1 with TRBJ2-7; the table's D call TRBD1 went unverified against the DNA. TRBV21-1 represents a pseudogene. This CDR3 spans 17 amino acids. CDR3 coding DNA: TGTGCCAGCAGCCTACACTCATCCAGGGAATTCCCCTACGAGCAGTACTTC. Amino acid sequence: CASSLHSSREFPYEQYF.

The chain has TRBV29-1 and TRBJ1-1; 8 nucleotides match TRBD1. This CDR3 has 13 residues. Germline assignment: CDR1 SQVTM and CDR2 ANQGSEA. V shed 7 bases, J shed 4 bases, and the junction held 8 bases outside the gene matches. CDR3 region: CSGFRGRGTEAFF. DNA of the CDR3: TGCAGCGGCTTCAGGGGGCGAGGCACTGAAGCTTTCTTT.

The V gene is TRBV9, the J gene TRBJ2-5; no clear D gene. Germline lookup yields CDR1 SGDLS and CDR2 YYNGEE. Trimming took off 0 bases at V and 2 bases at J, with 14 bases between the two ends. The CDR3 loop spans 16 amino acids. The CDR3 is CASSVGPARLQETQYF. The CDR3 DNA reads as TGTGCCAGCAGCGTAGGCCCAGCGCGGTTACAAGAGACCCAGTACTTC.

The chain uses TRBV28 and TRBJ1-3; no reliable D call. In germline, CDR1 is MDHEN, CDR2 SYDVKM. CDR3 size: 15 residues. V was pared by 3 bases and J by 4 bases, with 13 bases between. This chain's CDR3 is CASSLMALAGNTIYF. DNA for the CDR3: TGTGCCAGCAGTTTGATGGCGCTAGCAGGAAACACCATATATTTT.

This chain connects TRBV27 to TRBJ1-1; TRBD1 might be the D (6 bases). V dropped 6 bases and J dropped 3 bases, with 14 bases sitting between them. Per germline, CDR1 MNHEY and CDR2 SMNVEV (reference sequence). The CDR3 loop spans 14 amino acids. This CDR3 reads CASSPRGTDTEAFF. CDR3 DNA: TGTGCCAGCAGCCCCAGGGGTACAGACACTGAAGCTTTCTTT.

This chain links TRBV11-2 with TRBJ2-1, with TRBD2 as a possible D gene (6 bases). CDR3 length: 15 residues. From germline, CDR1 is SGHAT and CDR2 FQNNGV. The germline V and J ends were trimmed by 3 bases and 4 bases, with 13 bases remaining between them. The chain's CDR3 is CASSFNKLAYNEQFF. CDR3 nucleotides: TGTGCCAGCAGCTTCAACAAACTAGCTTACAATGAGCAGTTCTTC.

The V and J genes are TRBV6-6 and TRBJ2-5; TRBD2 agrees at 9 bases. CDR1 and CDR2 (germline): MNHNY, SVGAGI (reference sequence). The V segment lost 2 bases and the J segment 1 base; nucleotides outside the gene matches: 5. This CDR3 has 16 residues. The DNA of the CDR3 is TGTGCCAGCAGTTACCGCGGGACTAGCCCCCAAGAGACCCAGTACTTC. It codes for CASSYRGTSPQETQYF.

In nucleotides, the CDR3 is TGTGCCTGGAGTGCCGGGGCCTACAATGAGCAGTTCTTC. This gives the protein CAWSAGAYNEQFF. This chain joins TRBV30 and TRBJ2-1, with TRBD2 as a possible D gene (5 bases). From germline, CDR1 is GTSNPN and CDR2 SVGIG (reference sequence). V lost 1 base to trimming and J lost 2 bases, with 6 bases between them. The CDR3 consists of 13 residues.

Only a few counts were recorded for this clone. The rearrangement links TRBV5-6 to TRBJ2-3; D unclear. The germline V and J ends were trimmed by 0 bases and 2 bases, with 7 bases remaining between them. This CDR3 region has 14 residues. The germline V gene has CDR1 SGHDT and CDR2 YYEEEE. The CDR3 is CASSLASITDTQYF. The CDR3 bases are TGTGCCAGCAGCTTGGCTAGTATCACAGATACGCAGTATTTT.

Concerning this clone itself: Within the sample, other DNA sequences also encode this same CDR3. This chain joins TRBV10-2 and TRBJ2-6; 8 bases align to TRBD1. With V trimmed by 2 bases and J by 6 bases, 3 bases remained unmatched. The CDR3 covers 15 residues. The V gene's germline CDR1 is WSHSY and CDR2 SAAADI. Here the CDR3 DNA reads TGCGCCAGCAGTGAGACGGGACAGGTGGCCAACGTCCTGACTTTC. It yields the protein CASSETGQVANVLTF.

The chain employs TRBV5-1 and TRBJ1-4; 8 bases match TRBD1. CDR3 length: 15 residues. Germline V lookup: CDR1 SGHRS, CDR2 YFSETQ. V gave up 0 bases and J gave up 5 bases; unmatched junction bases: 3. This CDR3 reads CASSLGRGPNEKLFF. The CDR3 nucleotides are TGCGCCAGCAGCTTGGGCAGGGGGCCGAATGAAAAACTGTTTTTT.

This clone has only a few counts. The rearrangement joins TRBV28 to TRBJ2-2, with D possibly being TRBD1 (6 bases). Germline V gene data show CDR1 as MDHEN and CDR2 as SYDVKM. Trimming cost V 4 bases and J 7 bases, with 16 bases left between them. This CDR3 spans 15 amino acids. Here the CDR3 reads CASSSAATGDGELFF. CDR3 DNA sequence: TGTGCCAGCAGTTCAGCGGCGACAGGTGACGGGGAGCTGTTTTTT.

This clone appeared a few times. The chain carries TRBV6-5 and TRBJ2-1; D remains ambiguous. Germline CDR1 MNHEY, CDR2 SVGAGI. V gave up 6 bases and J gave up 4 bases, with 16 bases separating them. CDR3 length equals 15 residues. The CDR3 is CASSLTYEEYNEQFF. The CDR3 DNA reads TGTGCCAGCAGCCTAACCTACGAGGAGTACAATGAGCAGTTCTTC.

This clone was seen a handful of times. The V and J genes are TRBV27 and TRBJ2-2; 11 bases fit TRBD2. CDR3 length: 18 amino acids. Trimming cost V 2 bases and J 5 bases; bases outside gene matches: 10. The germline V gene has CDR1 MNHEY and CDR2 SMNVEV (reference sequence). The CDR3 reads CASSLGAYSGRATGELFF. Written as DNA, the CDR3 is TGTGCCAGCAGTTTAGGCGCTTATAGCGGGAGGGCAACCGGGGAGCTGTTTTTT.

The rearrangement uses TRBV7-6 and TRBJ2-7; TRBD2 matches at 10 bases. The CDR3 is made up of 14 amino acids. Germline V CDR1 and CDR2: SGHVS, FNYEAQ. Trimming took 5 bases from V and 6 from J; bases not matched to a gene: 7. The DNA of the CDR3 is TGTGCCAGCAGCCTTAGCGGGGGGAGGCCCGAGCAGTACTTC. Encoded protein: CASSLSGGRPEQYF.

The V gene is TRBV28, the J gene TRBJ2-5, with 11 positions matching TRBD1. CDR1 MDHEN and CDR2 SYDVKM come from the germline V gene. This CDR3 has 14 amino acids. After removal of 4 bases from V and 9 bases from J, the junction contained 7 bases not matched to a gene. Here the CDR3 reads CASSSPGQGGPQYF. The CDR3 DNA sequence: TGTGCCAGCAGTTCACCGGGACAGGGGGGGCCCCAGTACTTC.

The rearrangement links TRBV28 to TRBJ2-1, with TRBD2 matching 11 bases. J gave up 3 bases and V 1 base, and 11 bases lay outside the gene matches. Germline CDR1 MDHEN, CDR2 SYDVKM. The CDR3 is 19 residues long. CDR3 protein: CASSLLGLAGGTLYNEQFF. The CDR3, as DNA: TGTGCCAGCAGTTTATTAGGGCTAGCGGGGGGAACACTCTACAATGAGCAGTTCTTC.

This clone was counted once. The rearrangement uses TRBV11-1 and TRBJ2-2; D is possibly TRBD2 (5 bases). Germline V gives CDR1 SGHAT, CDR2 FQDESV (reference sequence). The CDR3 sequence is 19 residues long. Trimming pared 3 bases from V and 2 bases from J, leaving 22 bases between. CDR3 DNA: TGTGCCAGCAGCTTTCGTGGGAGCAGAGCTGTAAAAAACACCGGGGAGCTGTTTTTT. Protein sequence: CASSFRGSRAVKNTGELFF. Looking up the rest from reference TRBV11-1 and TRBJ2-2 gives the full variable domain: EAEVAQSPRYKITEKSQAVAFWCDPISGHATLYWYRQILGQGPELLVQFQDESVVDDSQLPKDRFSAERLKGVDSTLKIQPAELGDSAMYLCASSFRGSRAVKNTGELFFGEGSRLTVL.

J is TRBJ2-1 and V is TRBV10-1; 11 bases are a match to TRBD2. The CDR3 loop spans 16 amino acids. Looked up from germline, CDR1 is WNHNN and CDR2 is SYGVQD (reference sequence). Unmatched junction bases numbered 12, after V lost 4 bases and J lost 10 bases. This chain's CDR3 is CASSGGLAEFGWEQFF. The CDR3 nucleotides are TGCGCCAGCAGTGGGGGACTAGCGGAGTTTGGGTGGGAGCAGTTCTTC.

This clone is a singleton in its sample. The chain joins TRBV7-3 to TRBJ2-2, with 7 bases matching TRBD1. With V trimmed by 5 bases and J by 5 bases, 14 bases remained unmatched. The germline CDR1 and CDR2 sequences are SGHTA and FQGTGA. CDR3 length equals 17 residues. CDR3 bases: TGTGCCAGCAGCCGGACAGGACTTTCCGGCGGGACCGGGGAGCTGTTTTTT. Protein product: CASSRTGLSGGTGELFF.

The V and J genes are TRBV7-9 and TRBJ1-2, with D possibly being TRBD1 (6 bases). V was trimmed by 2 bases and J by 1 base, leaving 17 bases between them. Per germline, CDR1 SEHNR and CDR2 FQNEAQ (reference sequence). The CDR3 runs 17 residues. CDR3 loop: CASSLIRGQQRNYGYTF. CDR3 in DNA: TGTGCCAGCAGCTTAATCCGAGGACAGCAACGTAACTATGGCTACACCTTC.

This chain uses TRBV2 with TRBJ2-3, with D possibly matching TRBD2 (5 bases). The CDR3 contains 13 residues. V was trimmed by 8 bases and J by 3 bases, leaving 12 bases between them. The germline CDR1 and CDR2 sequences are SNHLY and FYNNEI. The CDR3 region has the DNA TGTGCCAGCTTACTAGAAGGAACAGATACGCAGTATTTT. Its translation is CASLLEGTDTQYF.